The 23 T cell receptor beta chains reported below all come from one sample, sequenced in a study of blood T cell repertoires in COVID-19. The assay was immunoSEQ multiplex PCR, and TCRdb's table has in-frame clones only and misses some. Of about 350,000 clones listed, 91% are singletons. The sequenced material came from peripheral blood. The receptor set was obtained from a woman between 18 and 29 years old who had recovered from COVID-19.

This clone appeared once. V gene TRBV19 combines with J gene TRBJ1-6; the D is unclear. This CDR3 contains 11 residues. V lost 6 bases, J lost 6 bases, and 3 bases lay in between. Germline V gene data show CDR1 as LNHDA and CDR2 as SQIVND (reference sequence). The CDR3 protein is CASSSNSPLHF. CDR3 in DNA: TGTGCCAGTAGCAGTAATTCACCCCTCCACTTT.

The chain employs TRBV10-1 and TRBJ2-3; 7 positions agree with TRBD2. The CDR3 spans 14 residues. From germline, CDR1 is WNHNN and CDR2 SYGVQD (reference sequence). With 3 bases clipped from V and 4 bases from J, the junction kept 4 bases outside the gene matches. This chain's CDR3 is CASSDGGSADTQYF. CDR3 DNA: TGCGCCAGCAGTGACGGCGGGAGCGCAGATACGCAGTATTTT.

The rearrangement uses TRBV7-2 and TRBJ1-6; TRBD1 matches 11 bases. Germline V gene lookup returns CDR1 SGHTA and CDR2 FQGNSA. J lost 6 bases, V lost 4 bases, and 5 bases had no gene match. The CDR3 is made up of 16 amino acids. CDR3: CASSYGTGGSNSPLHF. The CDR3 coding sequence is TGTGCCAGCAGCTACGGGACAGGGGGTTCTAATTCACCCCTCCACTTT. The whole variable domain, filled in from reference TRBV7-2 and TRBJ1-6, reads GAGVSQSPSNKVTEKGKDVELRCDPISGHTALYWYRQSLGQGLEFLIYFQGNSAPDKSGLPSDRFSAERTGGSVSTLTIQRTQQEDSAVYLCASSYGTGGSNSPLHFGNGTRLTVT.

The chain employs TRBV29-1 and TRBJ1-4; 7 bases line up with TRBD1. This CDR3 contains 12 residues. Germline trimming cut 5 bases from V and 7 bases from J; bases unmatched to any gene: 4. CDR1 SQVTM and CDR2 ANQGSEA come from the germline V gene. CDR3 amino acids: CSVLTGSEKLFF. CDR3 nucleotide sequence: TGCAGCGTTTTGACAGGGAGTGAAAAACTGTTTTTT.

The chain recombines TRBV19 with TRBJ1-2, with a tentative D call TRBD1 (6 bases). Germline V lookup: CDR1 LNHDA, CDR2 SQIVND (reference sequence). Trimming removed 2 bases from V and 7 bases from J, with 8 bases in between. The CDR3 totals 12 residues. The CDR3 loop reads CASSITGFGYTF. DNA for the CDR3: TGTGCCAGTAGTATAACAGGGTTTGGCTACACCTTC.

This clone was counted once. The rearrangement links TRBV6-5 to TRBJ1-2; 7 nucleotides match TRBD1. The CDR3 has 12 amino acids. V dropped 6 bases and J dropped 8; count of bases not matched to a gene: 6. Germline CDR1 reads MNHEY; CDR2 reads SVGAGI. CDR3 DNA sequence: TGTGCCAGCAGCGGGACAGCTCAGGGCTACACCTTC. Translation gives CASSGTAQGYTF.

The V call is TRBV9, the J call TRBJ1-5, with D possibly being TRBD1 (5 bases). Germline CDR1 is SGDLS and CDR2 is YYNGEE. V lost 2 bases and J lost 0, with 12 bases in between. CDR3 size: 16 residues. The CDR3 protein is CASSVRGGYSNQPQHF. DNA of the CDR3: TGTGCCAGCAGCGTTCGGGGGGGTTATAGCAATCAGCCCCAGCATTTT.

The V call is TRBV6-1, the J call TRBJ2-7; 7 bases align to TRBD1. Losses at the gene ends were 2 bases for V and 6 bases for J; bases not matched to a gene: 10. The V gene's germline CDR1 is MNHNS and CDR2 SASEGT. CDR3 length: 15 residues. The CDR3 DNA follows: TGTGCCAGCAGTGAACAACAGGGGTGGTCAGGCGAGCAGTACGTC. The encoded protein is CASSEQQGWSGEQYV.

The CDR3: CATAGAASGSAADTQYF. CDR3 DNA: TGTGCCACCGCGGGTGCGGCTAGCGGGAGTGCCGCAGATACGCAGTATTTT. This rearrangement joins TRBV24-1 to TRBJ2-3, with 10 bases matching TRBD2. The germline gives CDR1 KGHDR, CDR2 SFDVKD. The ends lost 9 bases at V and 4 bases at J; junction bases unmatched: 15. The CDR3 has 17 amino acids.

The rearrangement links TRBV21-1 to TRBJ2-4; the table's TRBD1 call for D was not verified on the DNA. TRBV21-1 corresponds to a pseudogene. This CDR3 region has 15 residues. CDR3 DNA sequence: TGTGCCAGCAGCGGACGGACAGGGGCCAAAAACATTCAGTACTTC. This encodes CASSGRTGAKNIQYF.

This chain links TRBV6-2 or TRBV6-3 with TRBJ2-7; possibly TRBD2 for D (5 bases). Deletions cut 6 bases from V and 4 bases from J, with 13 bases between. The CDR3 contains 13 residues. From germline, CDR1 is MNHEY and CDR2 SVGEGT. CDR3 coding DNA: TGTGCCAGCAGCCCGACTACCATTTACGAGCAGTACGTC. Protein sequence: CASSPTTIYEQYV.

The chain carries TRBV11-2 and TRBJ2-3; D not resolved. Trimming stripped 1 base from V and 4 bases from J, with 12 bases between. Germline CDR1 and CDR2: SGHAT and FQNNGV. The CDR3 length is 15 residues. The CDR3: CASSLGPDPADTQYF. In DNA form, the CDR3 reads TGTGCCAGCAGCTTAGGTCCCGATCCGGCAGATACGCAGTATTTT.

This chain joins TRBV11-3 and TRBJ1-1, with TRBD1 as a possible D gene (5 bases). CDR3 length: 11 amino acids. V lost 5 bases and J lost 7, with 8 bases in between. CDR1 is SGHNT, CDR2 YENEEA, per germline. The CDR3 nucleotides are TGTGCCAGCAGCGACGACAGTGAAGCTTTCTTT. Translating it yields CASSDDSEAFF.

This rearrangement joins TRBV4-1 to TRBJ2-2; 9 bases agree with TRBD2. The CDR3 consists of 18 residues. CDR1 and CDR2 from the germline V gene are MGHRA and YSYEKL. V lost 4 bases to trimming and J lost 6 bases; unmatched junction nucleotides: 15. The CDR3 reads CASSLTGYGGRAAGELFF. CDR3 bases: TGCGCCAGCAGCCTGACGGGGTATGGCGGGAGGGCGGCCGGGGAGCTGTTTTTT.

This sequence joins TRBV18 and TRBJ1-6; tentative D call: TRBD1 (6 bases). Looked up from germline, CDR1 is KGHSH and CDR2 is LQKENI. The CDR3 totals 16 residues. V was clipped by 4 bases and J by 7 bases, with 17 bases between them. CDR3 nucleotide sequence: TGTGCCAGCTCACTCACCGGACAGAGACAAAATTCACCCCTCCACTTT. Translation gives CASSLTGQRQNSPLHF.

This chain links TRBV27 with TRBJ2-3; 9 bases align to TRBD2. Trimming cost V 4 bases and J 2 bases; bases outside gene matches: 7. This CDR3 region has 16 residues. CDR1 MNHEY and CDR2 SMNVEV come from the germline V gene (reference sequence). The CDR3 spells CASSYLAGVNTDTQYF. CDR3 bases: TGTGCCAGCAGTTACTTAGCGGGAGTGAACACAGATACGCAGTATTTT.

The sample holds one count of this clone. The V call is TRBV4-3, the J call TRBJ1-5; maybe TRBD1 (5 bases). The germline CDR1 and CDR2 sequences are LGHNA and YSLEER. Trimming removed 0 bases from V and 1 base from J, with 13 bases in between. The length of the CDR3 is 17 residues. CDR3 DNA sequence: TGCGCCAGCAGCCAAGATCTTGGGAGGGGAAGCAATCAGCCCCAGCATTTT. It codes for CASSQDLGRGSNQPQHF.

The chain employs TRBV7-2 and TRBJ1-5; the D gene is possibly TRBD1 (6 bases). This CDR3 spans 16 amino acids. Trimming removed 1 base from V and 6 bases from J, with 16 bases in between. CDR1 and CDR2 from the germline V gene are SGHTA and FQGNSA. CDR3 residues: CASSLVAPRGAQPQHF. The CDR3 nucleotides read TGTGCCAGCAGCTTAGTAGCGCCTCGGGGGGCTCAGCCCCAGCATTTT.

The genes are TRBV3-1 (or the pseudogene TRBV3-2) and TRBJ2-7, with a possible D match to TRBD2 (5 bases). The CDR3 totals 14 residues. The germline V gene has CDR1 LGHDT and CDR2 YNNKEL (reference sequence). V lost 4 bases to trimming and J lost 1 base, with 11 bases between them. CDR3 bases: TGTGCCAGCAGCCCACAGACTAAATCCTACGAGCAGTACGTC. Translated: CASSPQTKSYEQYV.

In DNA, the CDR3 is TGTGCCACCAGTGACTTCAGGGACATTCGCTTTGGGGCCAACGTCCTGACTTTC. Amino acids: CATSDFRDIRFGANVLTF. V and J are TRBV24-1 and TRBJ2-6, with D possibly TRBD1 on 6 matching bases. This CDR3 has 18 amino acids. The ends were cut back, 4 bases at V and 3 bases at J, with 18 bases in the middle. CDR1 is KGHDR, CDR2 SFDVKD, per germline.

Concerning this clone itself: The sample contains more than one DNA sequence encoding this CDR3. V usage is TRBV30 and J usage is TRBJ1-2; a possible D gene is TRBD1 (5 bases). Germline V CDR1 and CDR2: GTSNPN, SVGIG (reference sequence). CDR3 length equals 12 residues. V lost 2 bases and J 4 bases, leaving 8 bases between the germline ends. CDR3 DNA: TGTGCCTGGAGTCCAGGGCTCTATGGCTACACCTTC. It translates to CAWSPGLYGYTF.

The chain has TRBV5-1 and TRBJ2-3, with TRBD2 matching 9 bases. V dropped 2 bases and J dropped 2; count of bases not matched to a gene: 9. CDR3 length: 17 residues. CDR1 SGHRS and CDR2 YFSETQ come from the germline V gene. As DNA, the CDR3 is TGCGCCAGCAGCTTAGGCGGGGGGGGCCAAAACACAGATACGCAGTATTTT. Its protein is CASSLGGGGQNTDTQYF.

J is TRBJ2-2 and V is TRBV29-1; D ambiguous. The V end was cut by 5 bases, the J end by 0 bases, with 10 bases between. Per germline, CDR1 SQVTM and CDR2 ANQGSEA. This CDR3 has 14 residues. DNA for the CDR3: TGCAGCGTTAAGAGTACTACGAACACCGGGGAGCTGTTTTTT. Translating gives CSVKSTTNTGELFF.